These 21 T cell receptor beta chains came from one sample sequenced in a study of OX40 agonist ivuxolimab in advanced cancers. Libraries were prepared by immunoSEQ multiplex PCR; TCRdb keeps only in-frame clonotypes and omits some of them. The sample carries about 80,000 clones, around 86% recorded once. The source was CD4+ or CD8+ T cells sorted from blood, collected in a trial of the OX40 agonist ivuxolimab. All receptors derive from an adult with an advanced solid tumor such as melanoma, head and neck, liver or kidney cancer.

The chain carries TRBV4-1 and TRBJ2-5; no clear D. Deletions cut 1 base from V and 5 bases from J, with 11 bases between. The germline CDR1 and CDR2 sequences are MGHRA and YSYEKL. The CDR3 is 14 residues long. The CDR3 loop reads CASSQASVIETQYF. For the CDR3, the DNA is TGCGCCAGCAGCCAAGCCAGCGTAATTGAGACCCAGTACTTC.

The chain joins TRBV28 to TRBJ2-5; 7 bases match TRBD2. This CDR3 contains 15 residues. Trimming at V came to 3 bases and at J to 5 bases, leaving 9 bases not matched to a gene. Germline V gene data show CDR1 as MDHEN and CDR2 as SYDVKM. The CDR3 region has the DNA TGTGCCAGCAGTTTGTTGGGGGAGGGCCGGGAGACCCAGTACTTC. It is translated as CASSLLGEGRETQYF.

The V call is TRBV7-2, the J call TRBJ1-4; D may be TRBD1 (6 bases). The V end lost 1 base, the J end lost 0 bases, and 12 bases lay between the germline ends. Germline V gene sequence: CDR1 SGHTA, CDR2 FQGNSA. CDR3 size: 17 residues. The CDR3 region is CASSLVRGGATNEKLFF. In DNA, the CDR3 is TGTGCCAGCAGCTTAGTCAGGGGCGGTGCAACTAATGAAAAACTGTTTTTT.

The chain recombines TRBV5-4 with TRBJ2-1, with TRBD2 identical over 14 bases. The V gene end was trimmed by 3 bases and the J gene end by 9 bases; junction bases not matched to a gene: 11. CDR3 length equals 17 residues. CDR1 is SGHNT, CDR2 YYREEE, per germline (reference sequence). The CDR3 DNA is TGTGCCAGCAGCTCCTTTCGACTAGCGGGGGGGCCGGGTGAGCAGTTCTTC. Translation gives CASSSFRLAGGPGEQFF.

The chain carries TRBV5-4 and TRBJ2-1, with 8 positions matching TRBD2. This CDR3 comprises 18 residues. The ends lost 0 bases at V and 2 bases at J; junction bases unmatched: 10. Germline CDR1 reads SGHNT; CDR2 reads YYREEE (reference sequence). CDR3 sequence (DNA): TGTGCCAGCAGCTTGGGCTTTCAGGGGACTAGAACCTACAATGAGCAGTTCTTC. This codes for CASSLGFQGTRTYNEQFF. The full variable domain, completed using reference TRBV5-4 and TRBJ2-1, is ETGVTQSPTHLIKTRGQQVTLRCSSQSGHNTVSWYQQALGQGPQFIFQYYREEENGRGNFPPRFSGLQFPNYSSELNVNALELDDSALYLCASSLGFQGTRTYNEQFFGPGTRLTVL.

This clone was counted between two and nine times. The rearrangement uses TRBV7-9 and TRBJ2-3; 9 bases match TRBD2. From germline, CDR1 is SEHNR and CDR2 FQNEAQ (reference sequence). With V trimmed by 2 bases and J by 3 bases, 9 bases remained unmatched. The CDR3 loop spans 17 amino acids. CDR3 nucleotides: TGTGCCAGCAGCTTACCCTTGTCTAGCGGGAATACAGATACGCAGTATTTT. The encoded protein is CASSLPLSSGNTDTQYF.

The rearrangement links TRBV30 to TRBJ2-2; TRBD2 matches at 7 bases. The germline V gene encodes CDR1 GTSNPN and CDR2 SVGIG (reference sequence). The CDR3 is made up of 15 amino acids. V shed 4 bases and J 4 bases; nucleotides not matched to a gene: 9. The DNA for the CDR3 is TGTGCCTGGAATGGTCGCGGGAGAGTCACCGGGGAGCTGTTTTTT. Its translation is CAWNGRGRVTGELFF.

The chain recombines TRBV5-4 with TRBJ2-7, with 9 bases fitting TRBD2. The CDR3 totals 14 residues. CDR1 is SGHNT and CDR2 is YYREEE in the germline V gene (reference sequence). Trimming at V came to 2 bases and at J to 5 bases, leaving 5 bases not matched to a gene. For the CDR3, the DNA is TGTGCCAGCAGCTTATTAGCGGGAGAAGACGAGCAGTACTTC. Its translation is CASSLLAGEDEQYF.

This clone occurred once. The V call is TRBV5-1, the J call TRBJ2-5; TRBD1 might be the D (6 bases). Germline-derived CDR1 and CDR2 are SGHRS and YFSETQ. The CDR3 has 13 amino acids. Trimming shortened V by 3 bases and J by 0 bases, and 6 bases separated the two germline ends. CDR3 DNA: TGCGCCAGCAGCTGGGACAACCAAGAGACCCAGTACTTC. It yields the protein CASSWDNQETQYF. Filled out from reference TRBV5-1 and TRBJ2-5, the complete variable domain reads KAGVTQTPRYLIKTRGQQVTLSCSPISGHRSVSWYQQTPGQGLQFLFEYFSETQRNKGNFPGRFSGRQFSNSRSEMNVSTLELGDSALYLCASSWDNQETQYFGPGTRLLVL.

J is TRBJ2-3 and V is TRBV10-3, with 11 bases that match TRBD2. The CDR3 sequence is 16 residues long. The junction had 6 bases not matched to a gene; V was cut back by 5 bases and J by 2 bases. CDR1 is ENHRY and CDR2 is SYGVKD in the germline V gene. The CDR3 coding sequence is TGTGCCATCAGTCCGGTAGCGGGAGGGAACACAGATACGCAGTATTTT. Translating it yields CAISPVAGGNTDTQYF.

The rearrangement links TRBV28 to TRBJ1-2; D remains ambiguous. V was cut by 3 bases and J by 4 bases, with 9 bases left in between. Looked up from germline, CDR1 is MDHEN and CDR2 is SYDVKM. This CDR3 has 13 amino acids. The CDR3 coding sequence is TGTGCCAGCAGTTTGTTAGGGCCCTATGGCTACACCTTC. The encoded protein is CASSLLGPYGYTF.

A few counts support this clone. This chain links TRBV18 with TRBJ1-4; TRBD1 matches at 7 bases. Unmatched junction bases numbered 4, after V lost 1 base and J lost 8 bases. CDR1 and CDR2 (germline): KGHSH, LQKENI. This CDR3 is built from 14 residues. CDR3 amino acids: CASSPRGGREKLFF. CDR3 in DNA: TGTGCCAGCTCACCACGAGGGGGCCGGGAAAAACTGTTTTTT.

The chain has TRBV10-3 and TRBJ1-1; 9 bases line up with TRBD1. V shed 6 bases and J 4 bases; nucleotides not matched to a gene: 18. The CDR3 has 18 residues. Germline V gene lookup returns CDR1 ENHRY and CDR2 SYGVKD. For the CDR3, the DNA is TGTGCCATCAGAGAGAATCCCGGGACAGGGCATACTAGCACTGAAGCTTTCTTT. Amino acids: CAIRENPGTGHTSTEAFF.

This chain joins TRBV19 and TRBJ1-5; possible D gene TRBD1, 6 bases. This CDR3 is built from 17 residues. Germline CDR1 is LNHDA and CDR2 is SQIVND (reference sequence). V was cut by 4 bases and J by 1 base, with 17 bases left in between. The CDR3 nucleotides read TGTGCCAGTAGTACTCCGGGGGCCTGGGCCAGCAATCAGCCCCAGCATTTT. Amino acid sequence: CASSTPGAWASNQPQHF.

This chain links TRBV11-3 with TRBJ2-1, with 7 bases aligning to TRBD1. CDR1 is SGHNT and CDR2 is YENEEA in the germline V gene. The junction had 1 base not matched to a gene; V was cut back by 5 bases and J by 0 bases. The CDR3 extends over 14 amino acids. The CDR3 spells CASSPGGSYNEQFF. As DNA, the CDR3 is TGTGCCAGCAGCCCAGGGGGCTCCTACAATGAGCAGTTCTTC.

The chain carries TRBV28 and TRBJ1-1, with D hard to call. The V gene lost 5 bases and the J gene lost 0 bases, with 7 bases spanning the gap. The CDR3 extends over 13 amino acids. Germline CDR1 and CDR2: MDHEN and SYDVKM. CDR3 residues: CASSLWVNTEAFF. DNA of the CDR3: TGTGCCAGCAGTCTTTGGGTGAACACTGAAGCTTTCTTT.

This clone has only one observation. The V call is TRBV6-6, the J call TRBJ1-5; the D gene is possibly TRBD1 (5 bases). The V end was cut by 7 bases, the J end by 2 bases, with 12 bases between. The CDR3 spans 14 residues. Germline V gives CDR1 MNHNY, CDR2 SVGAGI (reference sequence). CDR3 loop: CASIGGFGNQPQHF. The CDR3 DNA sequence: TGTGCCAGCATTGGGGGTTTTGGCAATCAGCCCCAGCATTTT.

The chain uses TRBV27 and TRBJ1-1, with 8 bases aligning to TRBD1. J lost 4 bases, V lost 5 bases, and 12 bases had no gene match. The germline V gene has CDR1 MNHEY and CDR2 SMNVEV (reference sequence). The CDR3 is 16 amino acids. The CDR3, as DNA: TGTGCCAGCAGTCGCCCGGTAGGACAGGGTACCACTGAAGCTTTCTTT. It specifies CASSRPVGQGTTEAFF.

The V gene is TRBV9, the J gene TRBJ2-1; 9 bases line up with TRBD2. The trim removed 4 bases at V and 5 bases at J, leaving 10 bases unmatched. The CDR3 has 16 amino acids. The V gene's germline CDR1 is SGDLS and CDR2 YYNGEE. The CDR3 loop reads CASSSRRAGGDNEQFF. The CDR3, as DNA: TGTGCCAGCAGCTCCCGAAGGGCGGGAGGGGACAATGAGCAGTTCTTC.

The chain employs TRBV6-5 and TRBJ1-2, with 10 bases matching TRBD1. This CDR3 is built from 14 residues. CDR1 is MNHEY, CDR2 SVGAGI, per germline. The V segment lost 5 bases and the J segment 1 base; nucleotides outside the gene matches: 1. The CDR3, as DNA: TGTGCCAGCAGTAGGACAGGGGGTAACTATGGCTACACCTTC. Its translation: CASSRTGGNYGYTF.

This clone was recorded only once. The genes are TRBV5-1 and TRBJ1-2, with D hard to call. The V gene lost 2 bases and the J gene lost 0 bases, with 11 bases spanning the gap. Germline CDR1 reads SGHRS; CDR2 reads YFSETQ. The CDR3 runs 15 residues. This CDR3 reads CASSFGHQTNYGYTF. DNA for the CDR3: TGCGCCAGCAGCTTTGGGCACCAGACTAACTATGGCTACACCTTC.